This T cell receptor beta chain was captured in a study of T cell repertoires in cytomegalovirus infection. Study information: Public TCR beta signatures marked donors with CMV infection and the matching HLA.

The J segment lost 4 bases and the V segment lost 2 bases, leaving 6 bases of the junction unmatched. CDR1 is SGHTA, CDR2 FQGNSA, per germline. The CDR3 is 15 residues long. TCRdb ran MiXCR on the reads and lists one entry per CDR3 protein. This repertoire shows 90,000 to 120,000 distinct CDR3 sequences, 20% to 30% found once; its top ten account for around 42%. Study-wide findings and caveats: Summed frequency of shared TCR beta families picked out CMV carriers who also had the relevant HLA. HLA-C-restricted CMV-specific TCR beta clonotypes were dominant in the ex vivo response.

This clonotype was seen many times. The antigen remains undetermined. This rearrangement joins TRBV7-2 to TRBJ2-3; 7 nucleotides agree with TRBD2. This clonotype was sampled from a human donor in good health (CMV status not recorded). Some clones in this sample may be carry-over from other donors' samples. The specimen was CD8+ T cells from PBMCs. CDR3: CASSLTSSGADTQYF. CDR3 nucleotides: TGTGCCAGCAGCTTAACGTCCAGCGGGGCAGATACGCAGTATTTT.